This TCR beta chain came from a study of cytomegalovirus exposure and HLA in healthy donors. Overall study results and limits: Per published accounts, TCR beta sequences correctly predicted the HLA-A and HLA-B alleles of most subjects. Some V segments, TRBV6-2 and TRBV6-3 among them, were indistinguishable and were therefore excluded. According to the study, 150 to 200 TCR beta chains were cytomegalovirus-associated.

The PCR was carried out with 60 Vbeta primers and 13 Jbeta primers. Assay used: immunoSEQ multiplex PCR; TCRdb lists only in-frame clones, some missing. Of fewer than 200,000 clones listed, around 86% are singletons. Between the trimmed V and J ends, which lost 5 bases and 2 bases, there was a span of 13 bases. Germline assignment: CDR1 SGHVS and CDR2 FQNEAQ. The CDR3 extends over 14 amino acids. On this clone itself: Its specificity is not known.

Input material: PBMCs. The chain carries TRBV7-8 and TRBJ2-7; no clear D. The sequence was collected from a girl aged 2 to 10 in good health and CMV-seropositive. The CDR3 loop is CASSHLAAAYEQYF. CDR3 coding DNA: TGTGCCAGCAGCCACTTAGCTGCGGCCTACGAGCAGTACTTC.